These 24 T cell receptor beta chains came from one sample sequenced in a study of CD8+CD57+ T cells in acquired aplastic anemia. The TCR beta profiling, which covered VDJ combination and CDR3 sequence, was carried out using genomic DNA as the template. TCRdb re-called the reads with MiXCR, one entry per CDR3 protein. The sample lists 190,000 or so distinct CDR3 sequences, 61% occurring once. The specimen was sorted CD4+, CD8+, or CD8+CD57+ T cells (not recorded which) from PBMCs. These receptor sequences come from a human donor in good health.

This clonotype was found many times. V is TRBV7-9 and J is TRBJ1-1; D call uncertain. Germline V CDR1 and CDR2: SEHNR, FQNEAQ (reference sequence). This CDR3 has 12 amino acids. Trimming pared 5 bases from V and 6 bases from J, leaving 10 bases between. The CDR3 DNA reads TGTGCCAGCAGCCCACACCCCGCTGAAGCTTTCTTT. This sequence encodes CASSPHPAEAFF.

The rearrangement uses TRBV11-2 and TRBJ2-2, with 8 positions matching TRBD1. Germline values: CDR1 SGHAT, CDR2 FQNNGV. The V and J ends lost 4 bases and 6 bases, in that order; junction bases with no gene match: 7. The CDR3 is 15 amino acids. The CDR3 region has the DNA TGTGCCAGCAGCTCCGGGGACAGGAATGCCGGGGAGCTGTTTTTT. Protein sequence: CASSSGDRNAGELFF. The full variable domain, rest sourced from reference TRBV11-2 and TRBJ2-2, is EAGVAQSPRYKIIEKRQSVAFWCNPISGHATLYWYQQILGQGPKLLIQFQNNGVVDDSQLPKDRFSAERLKGVDSTLKIQPAKLEDSAVYLCASSSGDRNAGELFFGEGSRLTVL.

In this sample, this clonotype turned up many times. The rearrangement joins TRBV4-1 to TRBJ2-7; no firm D call. The CDR3 sequence is 13 residues long. V dropped 0 bases and J dropped 2 bases, with 5 bases sitting between them. CDR1 is MGHRA and CDR2 is YSYEKL in the germline V gene. The CDR3 region is CASSQDRTYEQYF. The CDR3 DNA reads as TGCGCCAGCAGCCAAGATAGAACCTACGAGCAGTACTTC.

The J gene is TRBJ1-4, the V gene TRBV7-9; weak D call: TRBD1 (6 bases). V was trimmed by 0 bases and J by 6 bases, leaving 14 bases between them. The germline CDR1 and CDR2 sequences are SEHNR and FQNEAQ (reference sequence). The CDR3 length is 16 residues. DNA for the CDR3: TGTGCCAGCAGCTTAGCCCACGGGGGCGTAGATGAAAAACTGTTTTTT. Protein: CASSLAHGGVDEKLFF.

This clonotype was recorded many times. The chain couples TRBV7-6 to TRBJ2-4; 10 bases are shared with TRBD1. This CDR3 comprises 17 residues. In germline, CDR1 is SGHVS, CDR2 FNYEAQ. V lost 5 bases to trimming and J lost 2 bases; unmatched junction nucleotides: 9. Here the CDR3 DNA reads TGTGCCAGCAGCCAACAGACAGGGGGCCTATCCAAAAACATTCAGTACTTC. The encoded protein is CASSQQTGGLSKNIQYF.

The V gene is TRBV19, the J gene TRBJ1-1; D remains ambiguous. The V gene's germline CDR1 is LNHDA and CDR2 SQIVND (reference sequence). Trimming stripped 3 bases from V and 0 bases from J, with 5 bases between. CDR3 size: 13 residues. For the CDR3, the DNA is TGTGCCAGTAGTATCAAGATGAACACTGAAGCTTTCTTT. Translated: CASSIKMNTEAFF.

This chain links TRBV19 with TRBJ2-1; TRBD2 matches at 9 bases. Germline loops: CDR1 LNHDA, CDR2 SQIVND (reference sequence). J gave up 2 bases and V 4 bases, and 0 bases lay outside the gene matches. The CDR3 spans 14 residues. CDR3 DNA sequence: TGTGCCAGTAGTAAGCGGGAGGCCTACAATGAGCAGTTCTTC. Translation gives CASSKREAYNEQFF.

The chain combines TRBV20-1 with TRBJ2-5; 12 bases are shared with TRBD1. Germline CDR1 is DFQATT and CDR2 is SNEGSKA (reference sequence). CDR3 size: 14 residues. The V segment lost 3 bases and the J segment 4 bases; nucleotides outside the gene matches: 3. The CDR3 loop reads CSASGTGGRETQYF. The CDR3 DNA reads as TGCAGTGCTAGCGGGACAGGGGGCCGAGAGACCCAGTACTTC.

CDR3 loop: CASSLSASVLHF. CDR3 sequence (DNA): TGTGCCAGCAGCTTATCCGCCAGCGTGCTCCACTTT. V and J are TRBV11-3 and TRBJ1-6; no definite D call. Trimming left V 2 bases short and J 16 bases short, with 12 bases between. CDR1 is SGHNT and CDR2 is YENEEA in the germline V gene. The CDR3 length is 12 residues.

The V gene is TRBV9, the J gene TRBJ1-4; D ambiguous. The CDR3 is made up of 12 amino acids. V was pared by 4 bases and J by 11 bases, with 12 bases between. CDR1 is SGDLS and CDR2 is YYNGEE in the germline V gene. The CDR3: CASSFFQEKLFF. The CDR3 DNA sequence: TGTGCCAGCAGCTTCTTTCAGGAGAAACTGTTTTTT. Full variable domain (rest looked up from reference TRBV9 and TRBJ1-4): DSGVTQTPKHLITATGQRVTLRCSPRSGDLSVYWYQQSLDQGLQFLIQYYNGEERAKGNILERFSAQQFPDLHSELNLSSLELGDSALYFCASSFFQEKLFFGSGTQLSVL.

To note about this clonotype: A much bigger clone sits one base away, suggesting this may be a read error. V and J are TRBV4-2 and TRBJ1-2; D is unclear. The CDR3 is 12 residues long. Germline V gives CDR1 LGHNA, CDR2 YNFKEQ. CDR3 region: CASSQGTVGHTF. CDR3 DNA sequence: TGTGCCAGCAGCCAAGGAACAGTTGGCCACACCTTC.

This chain connects TRBV5-6 to TRBJ1-1; D uncertain. The V gene lost 0 bases and the J gene lost 4 bases, with 10 bases spanning the gap. The CDR3 is 14 amino acids. CDR1 and CDR2 from the germline V gene are SGHDT and YYEEEE. The DNA for the CDR3 is TGTGCCAGCAGCTTGGCCGTGGTGGGCACTGAAGCTTTCTTT. This gives the protein CASSLAVVGTEAFF.

The gene calls are TRBV20-1 and TRBJ1-2; D uncertain. Looked up from germline, CDR1 is DFQATT and CDR2 is SNEGSKA (reference sequence). Trimming left V 4 bases short and J 2 bases short, with 17 bases between. CDR3 length: 15 residues. The CDR3 region has the DNA TGCAGTGCTACCGATTACCAGAGGGTGAACTATGGCTACACCTTC. Translating it yields CSATDYQRVNYGYTF.

This sequence joins TRBV27 and TRBJ1-1; no reliable D call. CDR1 and CDR2 (germline): MNHEY, SMNVEV (reference sequence). Trimming removed 0 bases at V and 1 base at J, with 9 bases between. The CDR3 is 15 amino acids. CDR3 in DNA: TGTGCCAGCAGTTTATCGCCGGCAGAGAACACTGAAGCTTTCTTT. It specifies CASSLSPAENTEAFF.

The table lists this clonotype with a few counts. This CDR3 is CASRTTSGSISYNEQFF. For the CDR3, the DNA is TGTGCCAGTAGAACTACTAGCGGGAGTATTTCCTACAATGAGCAGTTCTTC. The chain recombines TRBV19 with TRBJ2-1; 11 positions agree with TRBD2. V lost 6 bases and J lost 1; bases outside the gene matches: 8. CDR1 is LNHDA and CDR2 is SQIVND in the germline V gene (reference sequence). There are 17 residues in the CDR3.

Regarding this clonotype: One end of the junction fails to match germline, which may point to a read error. V and J are TRBV7-9 and TRBJ2-7; D gene uncertain. Germline loops: CDR1 SEHNR, CDR2 FQNEAQ (reference sequence). The CDR3 has 13 amino acids. CDR3 in amino acids: CTSSLWAGYEQCF. The CDR3 coding sequence is TGTACCAGCAGCTTATGGGCTGGATACGAGCAGTGCTTC. Based on the CDR3 plus reference TRBV7-9 and TRBJ2-7, the full variable domain is DTGVSQNPRHKITKRGQNVTFRCDPISEHNRLYWYRQTLGQGPEFLTYFQNEAQLEKSRLLSDRFSAERPKGSFSTLEIQRTEQGDSAMYLCTSSLWAGYEQCFGPGTRLTVT.

The chain is built from TRBV29-1 and TRBJ2-1; 9 nucleotides line up with TRBD2. Trimming removed 4 bases from V and 8 bases from J; junction bases left unmatched: 12. The CDR3 loop spans 15 amino acids. Germline CDR1 is SQVTM and CDR2 is ANQGSEA. The CDR3 coding sequence is TGCAGCGTTGGTACCGGTAGCGGGAGAGGCGATGAGCAGTTCTTC. Residues: CSVGTGSGRGDEQFF.

The table lists this clonotype with many counts. The chain employs TRBV10-2 and TRBJ1-1; D is perhaps TRBD1 (5 bases). CDR1 is WSHSY and CDR2 is SAAADI in the germline V gene. V shed 0 bases and J shed 4 bases, with 21 bases lying between them. This CDR3 has 18 amino acids. CDR3 loop: CASSESRGGEDVFTEAFF. In DNA form, the CDR3 reads TGCGCCAGCAGTGAGTCGAGGGGTGGAGAAGACGTCTTCACTGAAGCTTTCTTT.

As to this clonotype: The conserved phenylalanine or tryptophan is not found at the CDR3 terminus, so this likely reflects a read error. The genes are TRBV7-6 and TRBJ2-1; the D is unclear. The germline V gene encodes CDR1 SGHVS and CDR2 FNYEAQ. The length of the CDR3 is 13 residues. With 4 bases removed from V and 10 bases from J, the gap between germline ends came to 14 bases. The CDR3 region is CASSSDLSHEQFL. CDR3 DNA sequence: TGTGCCAGCAGCTCAGATCTAAGTCACGAGCAGTTCCTC.

In its sample, this clonotype was seen once. The junction and the germline gene differ at one end; a read error may be behind it. V usage is TRBV29-1 and J usage is TRBJ2-7; 8 nucleotides align to TRBD1. Germline V gives CDR1 SQVTM, CDR2 ANQGSEA. The CDR3 contains 15 residues. The DNA for the CDR3 is TGCAGCGCCAGGCGATGGACAGGGTCGTCGTACGAGCGGTGCTTC. It yields the protein CSARRWTGSSYERCF.

This clonotype was recorded many times. The rearrangement uses TRBV7-9 and TRBJ2-2, with TRBD1 matching 9 bases. The CDR3 runs 16 residues. V gave up 5 bases and J gave up 4 bases; unmatched junction bases: 8. Germline V lookup: CDR1 SEHNR, CDR2 FQNEAQ (reference sequence). CDR3 nucleotide sequence: TGTGCCAGCAGCCGTCCGGGACAGGGTAGCACCGGGGAGCTGTTTTTT. Encoded protein: CASSRPGQGSTGELFF.

This clonotype was detected ten times or more. This chain connects TRBV20-1 to TRBJ2-7; TRBD2 aligns across 11 bases. This CDR3 comprises 15 residues. CDR1 is DFQATT and CDR2 is SNEGSKA in the germline V gene (reference sequence). V lost 6 bases and J lost 5; bases outside the gene matches: 12. The chain's CDR3 is CSASALAGEYHEQYF. For the CDR3, the DNA is TGCAGTGCCAGTGCACTAGCGGGAGAATATCACGAGCAGTACTTC.

This clonotype was observed at least ten times. The chain joins TRBV27 to TRBJ2-7; TRBD2 agrees at 9 bases. The CDR3 consists of 14 residues. CDR1 is MNHEY and CDR2 is SMNVEV in the germline V gene (reference sequence). Germline trimming cut 2 bases from V and 6 bases from J; bases unmatched to any gene: 5. The chain's CDR3 is CASSLGAGGVEQYF. The CDR3 bases are TGTGCCAGCAGTTTAGGAGCGGGGGGTGTCGAGCAGTACTTC.

This clonotype was observed a few times. The chain recombines TRBV7-8 with TRBJ1-2, with D maybe TRBD1 (6 bases). Germline CDR1 is SGHVS and CDR2 is FQNEAQ. The CDR3 extends over 16 amino acids. Trimming shortened V by 4 bases and J by 7 bases, and 22 bases separated the two germline ends. CDR3 loop: CASSSQTSGGAAGYTF. CDR3 sequence (DNA): TGTGCCAGCAGCTCCCAGACTAGCGGGGGGGCAGCTGGCTACACCTTC. The variable domain in full, completed from reference TRBV7-8 and TRBJ1-2, reads GAGVSQSPRYKVAKRGQDVALRCDPISGHVSLFWYQQALGQGPEFLTYFQNEAQLDKSGLPSDRFFAERPEGSVSTLKIQRTQQEDSAVYLCASSSQTSGGAAGYTFGSGTRLTVV.